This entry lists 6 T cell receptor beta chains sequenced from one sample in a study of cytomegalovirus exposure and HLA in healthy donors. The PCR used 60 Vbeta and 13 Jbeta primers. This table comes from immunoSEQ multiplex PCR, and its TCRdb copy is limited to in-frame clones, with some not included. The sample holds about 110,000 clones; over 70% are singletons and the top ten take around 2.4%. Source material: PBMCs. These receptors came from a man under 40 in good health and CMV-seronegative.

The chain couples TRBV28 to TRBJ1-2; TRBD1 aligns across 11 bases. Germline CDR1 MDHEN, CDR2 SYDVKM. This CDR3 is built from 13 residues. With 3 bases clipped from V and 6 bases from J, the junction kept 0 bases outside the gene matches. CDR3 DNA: TGTGCCAGCAGTTTGGGACAGGGGGATGGCTACACCTTC. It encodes CASSLGQGDGYTF.

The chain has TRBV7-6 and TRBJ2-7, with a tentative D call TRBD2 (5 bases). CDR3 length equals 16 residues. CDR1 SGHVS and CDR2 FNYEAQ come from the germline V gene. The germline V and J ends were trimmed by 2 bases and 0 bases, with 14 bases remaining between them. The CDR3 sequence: CASSLIPAASSYEQYF. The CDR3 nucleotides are TGTGCCAGCAGCTTAATCCCAGCGGCAAGCTCCTACGAGCAGTACTTC.

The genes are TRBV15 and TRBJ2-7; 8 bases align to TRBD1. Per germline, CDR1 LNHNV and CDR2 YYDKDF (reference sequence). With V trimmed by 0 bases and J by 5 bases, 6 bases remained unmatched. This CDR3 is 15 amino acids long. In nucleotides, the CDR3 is TGTGCCACCAGCAGAGATCGGGCAGGGGGCCACGAGCAGTACTTC. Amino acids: CATSRDRAGGHEQYF.

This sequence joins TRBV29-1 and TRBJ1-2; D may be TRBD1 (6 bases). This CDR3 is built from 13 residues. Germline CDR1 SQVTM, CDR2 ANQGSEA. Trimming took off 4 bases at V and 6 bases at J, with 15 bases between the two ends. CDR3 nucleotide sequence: TGCAGCGTTGCCCGGGACAAATGGGATGGCTACACCTTC. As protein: CSVARDKWDGYTF. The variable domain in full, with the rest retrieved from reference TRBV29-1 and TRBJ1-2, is SAVISQKPSRDICQRGTSLTIQCQVDSQVTMMFWYRQQPGQSLTLIATANQGSEATYESGFVIDKFPISRPNLTFSTLTVSNMSPEDSSIYLCSVARDKWDGYTFGSGTRLTVV.

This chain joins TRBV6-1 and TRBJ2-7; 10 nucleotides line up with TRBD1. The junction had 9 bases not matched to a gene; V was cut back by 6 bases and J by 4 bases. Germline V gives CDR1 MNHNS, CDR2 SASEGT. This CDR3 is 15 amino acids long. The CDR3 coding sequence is TGTGCCAGCAGCGTTAACCGGGACAGGGGATACGAGCAGTACTTC. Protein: CASSVNRDRGYEQYF.

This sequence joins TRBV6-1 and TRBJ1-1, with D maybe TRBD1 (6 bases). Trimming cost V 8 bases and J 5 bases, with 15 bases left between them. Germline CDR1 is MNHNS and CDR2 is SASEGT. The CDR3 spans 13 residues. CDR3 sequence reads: CASDFDRTTEAFF. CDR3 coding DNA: TGTGCCAGCGACTTTGACAGGACGACTGAAGCTTTCTTT.